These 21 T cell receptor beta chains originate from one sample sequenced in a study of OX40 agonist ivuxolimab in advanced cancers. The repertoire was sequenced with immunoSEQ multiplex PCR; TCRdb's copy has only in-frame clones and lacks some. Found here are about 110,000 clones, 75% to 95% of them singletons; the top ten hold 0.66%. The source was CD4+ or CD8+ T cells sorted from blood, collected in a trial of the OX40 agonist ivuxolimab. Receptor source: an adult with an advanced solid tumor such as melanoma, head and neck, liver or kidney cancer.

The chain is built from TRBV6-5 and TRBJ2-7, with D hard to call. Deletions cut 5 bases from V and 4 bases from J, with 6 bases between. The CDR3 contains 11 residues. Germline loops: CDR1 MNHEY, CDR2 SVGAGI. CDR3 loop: CASSTQYEQYF. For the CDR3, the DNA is TGTGCCAGCAGTACGCAGTACGAGCAGTACTTC.

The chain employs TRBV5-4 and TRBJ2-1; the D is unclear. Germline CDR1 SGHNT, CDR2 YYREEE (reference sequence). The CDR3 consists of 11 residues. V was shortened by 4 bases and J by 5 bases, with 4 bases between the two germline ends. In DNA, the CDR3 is TGTGCCAGCAGCGACCACAATGAGCAGTTCTTC. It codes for CASSDHNEQFF.

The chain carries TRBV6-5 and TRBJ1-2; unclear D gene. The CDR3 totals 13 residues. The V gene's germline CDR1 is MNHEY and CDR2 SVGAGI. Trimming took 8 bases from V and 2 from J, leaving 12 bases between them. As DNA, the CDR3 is TGTGCCAGCGGAGGCATTTTGAACTATGGCTACACCTTC. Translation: CASGGILNYGYTF.

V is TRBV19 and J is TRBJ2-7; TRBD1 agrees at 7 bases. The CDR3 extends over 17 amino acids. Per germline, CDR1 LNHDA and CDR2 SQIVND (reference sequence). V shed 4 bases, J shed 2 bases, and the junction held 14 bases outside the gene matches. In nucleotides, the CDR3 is TGTGCCAGTAGTAGCAAGGGGGCCGCCATGATCCCCTACGAGCAGTACTTC. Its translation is CASSSKGAAMIPYEQYF. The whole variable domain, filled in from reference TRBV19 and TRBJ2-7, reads DGGITQSPKYLFRKEGQNVTLSCEQNLNHDAMYWYRQDPGQGLRLIYYSQIVNDFQKGDIAEGYSVSREKKESFPLTVTSAQKNPTAFYLCASSSKGAAMIPYEQYFGPGTRLTVT.

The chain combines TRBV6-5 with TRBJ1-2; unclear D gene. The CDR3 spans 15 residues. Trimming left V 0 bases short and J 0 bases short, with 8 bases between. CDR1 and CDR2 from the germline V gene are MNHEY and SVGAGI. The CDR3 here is CASSYSTAANYGYTF. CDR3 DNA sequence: TGTGCCAGCAGTTACTCGACGGCGGCTAACTATGGCTACACCTTC.

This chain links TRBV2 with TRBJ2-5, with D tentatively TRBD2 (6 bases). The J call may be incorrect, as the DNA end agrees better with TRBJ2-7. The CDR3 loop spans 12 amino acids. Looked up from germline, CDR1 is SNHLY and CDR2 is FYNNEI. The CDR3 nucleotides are TGTGCCAGCAGCGGGAGCTCCTACGAGCAGTACTTC. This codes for CASSGSSYEQYF.

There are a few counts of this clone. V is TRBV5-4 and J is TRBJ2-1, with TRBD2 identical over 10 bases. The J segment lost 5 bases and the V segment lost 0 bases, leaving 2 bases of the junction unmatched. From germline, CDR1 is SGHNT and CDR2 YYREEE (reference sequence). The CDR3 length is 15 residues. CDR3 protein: CASSLELAGHNEQFF. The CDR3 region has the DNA TGTGCCAGCAGCTTGGAACTAGCGGGGCACAATGAGCAGTTCTTC. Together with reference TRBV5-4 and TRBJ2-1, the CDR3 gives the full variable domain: ETGVTQSPTHLIKTRGQQVTLRCSSQSGHNTVSWYQQALGQGPQFIFQYYREEENGRGNFPPRFSGLQFPNYSSELNVNALELDDSALYLCASSLELAGHNEQFFGPGTRLTVL.

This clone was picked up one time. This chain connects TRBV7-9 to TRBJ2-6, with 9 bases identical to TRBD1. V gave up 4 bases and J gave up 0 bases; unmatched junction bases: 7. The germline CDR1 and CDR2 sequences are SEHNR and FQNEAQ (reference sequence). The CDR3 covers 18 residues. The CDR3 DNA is TGTGCCAGCAGCTGGGGACAGGGTAGACTCTCTGGGGCCAACGTCCTGACTTTC. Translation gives CASSWGQGRLSGANVLTF.

The CDR3 coding sequence is TGTGCCAGTTGGGCCTTGGGGTTTTCTGGGGCCAACGTCCTGACTTTC. As protein: CASWALGFSGANVLTF. V usage is TRBV5-4 and J usage is TRBJ2-6; no clear D gene. The length of the CDR3 is 16 residues. Trimming removed 8 bases from V and 1 base from J, with 16 bases in between. CDR1 and CDR2 from the germline V gene are SGHNT and YYREEE (reference sequence).

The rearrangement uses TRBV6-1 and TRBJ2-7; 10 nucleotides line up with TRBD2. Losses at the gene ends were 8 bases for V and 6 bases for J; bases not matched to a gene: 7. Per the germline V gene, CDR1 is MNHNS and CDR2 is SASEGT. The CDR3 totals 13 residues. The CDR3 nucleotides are TGTGCCAGCCAGCCTAGCGGGGGACGCGAGCAGTACTTC. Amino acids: CASQPSGGREQYF.

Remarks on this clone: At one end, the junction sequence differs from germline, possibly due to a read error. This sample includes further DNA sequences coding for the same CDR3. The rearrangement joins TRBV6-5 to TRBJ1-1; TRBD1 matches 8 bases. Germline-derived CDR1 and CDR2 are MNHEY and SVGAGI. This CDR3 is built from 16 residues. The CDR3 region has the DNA TGTGCCAGCAGTTTCAGGGGGCAGGGAATGAACACTGAAGCCTTCTTT. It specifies CASSFRGQGMNTEAFF.

Here the CDR3 DNA reads TGTGCCTGGAATAAGGGGTCGGAAGGCTACACCTTC. The encoded protein is CAWNKGSEGYTF. The genes are TRBV30 and TRBJ1-2; tentative D call: TRBD1 (5 bases). The V gene lost 4 bases and the J gene lost 8 bases, with 14 bases spanning the gap. The V gene's germline CDR1 is GTSNPN and CDR2 SVGIG (reference sequence). The CDR3 is made up of 12 amino acids. The full variable domain, its missing parts supplied by reference TRBV30 and TRBJ1-2, is SQTIHQWPATLVQPVGSPLSLECTVEGTSNPNLYWYRQAAGRGLQLLFYSVGIGQISSEVPQNLSASRPQDRQFILSSKKLLLSDSGFYLCAWNKGSEGYTFGSGTRLTVV.

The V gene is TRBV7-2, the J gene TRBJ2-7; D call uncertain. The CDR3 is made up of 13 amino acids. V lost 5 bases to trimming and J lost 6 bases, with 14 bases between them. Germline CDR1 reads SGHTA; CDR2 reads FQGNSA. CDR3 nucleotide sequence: TGTGCCAGCAGCCCCTTAGGGCCCATCGAGCAGTACTTC. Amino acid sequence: CASSPLGPIEQYF.

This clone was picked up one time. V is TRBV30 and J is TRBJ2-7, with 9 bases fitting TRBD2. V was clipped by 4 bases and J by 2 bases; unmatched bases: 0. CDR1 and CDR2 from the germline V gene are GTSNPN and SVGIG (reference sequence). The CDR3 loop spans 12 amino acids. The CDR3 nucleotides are TGTGCCTGGATAGCGGGAGCCTACGAGCAGTACTTC. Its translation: CAWIAGAYEQYF.

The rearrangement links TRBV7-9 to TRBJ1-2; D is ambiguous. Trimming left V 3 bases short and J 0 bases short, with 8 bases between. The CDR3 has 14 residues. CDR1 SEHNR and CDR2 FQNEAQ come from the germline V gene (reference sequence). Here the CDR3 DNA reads TGTGCCAGCAGCTTCGAGTTAGCTAACTATGGCTACACCTTC. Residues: CASSFELANYGYTF.

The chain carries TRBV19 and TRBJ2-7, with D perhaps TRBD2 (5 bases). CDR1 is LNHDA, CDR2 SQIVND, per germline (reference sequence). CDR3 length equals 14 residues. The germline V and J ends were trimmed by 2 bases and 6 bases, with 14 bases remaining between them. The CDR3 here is CASSINRAGGEQYF. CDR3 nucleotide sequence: TGTGCCAGTAGTATAAATAGGGCGGGCGGCGAGCAGTACTTC.

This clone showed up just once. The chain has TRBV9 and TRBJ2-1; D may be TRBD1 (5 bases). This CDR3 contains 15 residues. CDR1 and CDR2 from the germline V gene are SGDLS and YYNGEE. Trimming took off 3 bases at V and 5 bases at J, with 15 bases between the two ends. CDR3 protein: CASSGYSTDHNEQFF. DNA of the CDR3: TGTGCCAGCAGCGGCTACTCGACAGACCACAATGAGCAGTTCTTC.

CDR3 loop: CASSAARDRGPTEAFF. The CDR3 bases are TGTGCCAGCAGTGCCGCCCGGGACAGGGGCCCCACTGAAGCTTTCTTT. This chain uses TRBV28 with TRBJ1-1; TRBD1 agrees at 10 bases. The CDR3 is made up of 16 amino acids. CDR1 MDHEN and CDR2 SYDVKM come from the germline V gene. Losses at the gene ends were 5 bases for V and 4 bases for J; bases not matched to a gene: 10.

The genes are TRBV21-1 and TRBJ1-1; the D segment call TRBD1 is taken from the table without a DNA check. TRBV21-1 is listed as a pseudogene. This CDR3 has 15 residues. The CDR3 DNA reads TGTGCCAGCAGCAATTGGGCGGGACAGGGTCCTGAAGCTTTCTTT. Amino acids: CASSNWAGQGPEAFF.

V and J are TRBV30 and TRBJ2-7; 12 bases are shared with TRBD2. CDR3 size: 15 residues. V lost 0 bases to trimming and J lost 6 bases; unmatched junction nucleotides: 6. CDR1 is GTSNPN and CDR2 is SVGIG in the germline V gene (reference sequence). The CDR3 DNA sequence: TGTGCCTGGAGTGTGCTAGCGGGAGGGCCGGGCGAGCAGTACTTC. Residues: CAWSVLAGGPGEQYF.

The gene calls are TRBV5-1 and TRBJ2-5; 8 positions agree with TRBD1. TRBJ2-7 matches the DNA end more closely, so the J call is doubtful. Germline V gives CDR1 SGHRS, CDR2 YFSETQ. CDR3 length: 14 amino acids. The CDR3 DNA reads TGCGCCAGCAGCCTGACAGGGGAAATCTACGAGCAGTACTTC. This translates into CASSLTGEIYEQYF.